This T cell receptor (beta chain) originates from a study of T cell repertoires in cytomegalovirus infection. About the research overall: A matching HLA type, together with CMV infection, was signaled by public TCR beta signatures.

TCRdb passed the reads through MiXCR, listing each CDR3 protein once. This sample has hundreds of thousands of distinct CDR3 sequences, with 33% found just once. V dropped 6 bases and J dropped 3 bases, with 12 bases sitting between them. The CDR3 is made up of 14 amino acids. About this clonotype itself: Its antigen is unidentified.

This specimen consisted of cultured PBMCs, obtained from culture after CMV antigen stimulation. This chain connects TRBV12-3 or TRBV12-4 to TRBJ1-5, with D possibly TRBD1 on 6 matching bases. This receptor was identified in a human donor in good health (CMV status not recorded). Some clones in this sample may be carry-over from other donors' samples. In DNA form, the CDR3 reads TGTGCCAGCAGGGTGGGGGACAACAATCAGCCCCAGCATTTT. Amino acid sequence: CASRVGDNNQPQHF.